Presented here are 11 T cell receptor beta chains from one specimen sequenced in a study of T cells after somatic rescue of genetic block. Produced via immunoSEQ multiplex PCR; TCRdb's table is partial and in-frame only. Among some 67,000 clones, around 90% were seen once, and the ten largest hold approximately 3%. Sequencing was done on a sample of peripheral blood mononuclear cells (PBMCs). These receptor sequences come from a man aged 40-49 years.

V gene TRBV7-8 combines with J gene TRBJ2-3; D uncertain. The V gene lost 2 bases and the J gene lost 0 bases, with 6 bases spanning the gap. The germline V gene has CDR1 SGHVS and CDR2 FQNEAQ. The CDR3 runs 14 residues. The chain's CDR3 is CASSLTESTDTQYF. The CDR3 coding sequence is TGTGCCAGCAGCTTAACGGAGAGCACAGATACGCAGTATTTT. The variable domain in full, completed from reference TRBV7-8 and TRBJ2-3, reads GAGVSQSPRYKVAKRGQDVALRCDPISGHVSLFWYQQALGQGPEFLTYFQNEAQLDKSGLPSDRFFAERPEGSVSTLKIQRTQQEDSAVYLCASSLTESTDTQYFGPGTRLTVL.

The chain recombines TRBV6-5 with TRBJ1-3; D is undetermined. This CDR3 has 13 residues. CDR1 and CDR2 (germline): MNHEY, SVGAGI. V lost 8 bases to trimming and J lost 0 bases, with 8 bases between them. In DNA form, the CDR3 reads TGTGCCAGCTCTCAAGGCTCTGGAAACACCATATATTTT. Protein: CASSQGSGNTIYF.

CDR3 in DNA: TGTGCCAGCGACCAGGCTTATGGCTACACCTTC. Amino acids: CASDQAYGYTF. The gene calls are TRBV7-9 and TRBJ1-2, with D unclear. CDR3 length equals 11 residues. Germline CDR1 and CDR2: SEHNR and FQNEAQ (reference sequence). V lost 8 bases and J lost 5, with 9 bases in between.

This chain joins TRBV5-4 and TRBJ2-7; D is perhaps TRBD1 or TRBD2 (5 bases each). V shed 4 bases and J shed 2 bases, with 10 bases lying between them. Germline V CDR1 and CDR2: SGHNT, YYREEE (reference sequence). The CDR3 runs 13 residues. The CDR3 loop is CASSRDGTYEQYF. The CDR3 DNA sequence: TGTGCCAGCAGCAGGGACGGGACCTACGAGCAGTACTTC.

V gene TRBV18 combines with J gene TRBJ2-7; D gene unclear. The length of the CDR3 is 15 residues. CDR1 and CDR2 from the germline V gene are KGHSH and LQKENI. The V end lost 3 bases, the J end lost 2 bases, and 14 bases lay between the germline ends. The CDR3 region is CASSPATRSPYEQYF. Here the CDR3 DNA reads TGTGCCAGCTCACCCGCGACTCGATCCCCCTACGAGCAGTACTTC.

This chain uses TRBV5-4 with TRBJ2-3; 15 positions match TRBD2. The junction had 7 bases not matched to a gene; V was cut back by 1 base and J by 4 bases. Germline V gives CDR1 SGHNT, CDR2 YYREEE (reference sequence). This CDR3 has 18 amino acids. The CDR3 coding sequence is TGTGCCAGCAGCTTGCGGAGGACTAGCGGGGGGGCGCCAGATACGCAGTATTTT. It specifies CASSLRRTSGGAPDTQYF.

V is TRBV19 and J is TRBJ2-1; 7 nucleotides line up with TRBD1. The CDR3 is 14 amino acids. The junction had 5 bases not matched to a gene; V was cut back by 5 bases and J by 4 bases. CDR1 and CDR2 from the germline V gene are LNHDA and SQIVND (reference sequence). CDR3 DNA: TGTGCCAGTAGTTTCACGGGACAGTACAATGAGCAGTTCTTC. It yields the protein CASSFTGQYNEQFF.

The genes are TRBV5-6 and TRBJ1-2; possible D gene TRBD1, 5 bases. CDR1 and CDR2 from the germline V gene are SGHDT and YYEEEE. The CDR3 is made up of 16 amino acids. V was clipped by 4 bases and J by 8 bases, with 24 bases between them. The CDR3 loop is CASSANPWGGVRGYTF. The CDR3 nucleotides read TGTGCCAGCAGCGCGAACCCTTGGGGAGGGGTACGAGGCTACACCTTC.

V gene TRBV6-5 combines with J gene TRBJ2-7, with unresolved D. Germline CDR1 and CDR2: MNHEY and SVGAGI. V was shortened by 0 bases and J by 6 bases, with 9 bases between the two germline ends. This CDR3 spans 13 amino acids. The CDR3, as DNA: TGTGCCAGCAGTTACTCGAGCGTTCTCGAGCAGTACTTC. Its translation: CASSYSSVLEQYF.

The V gene is TRBV27, the J gene TRBJ2-7; tentative D call: TRBD2 (5 bases). This CDR3 is 14 amino acids long. V lost 3 bases and J lost 2, with 11 bases in between. CDR1 and CDR2 from the germline V gene are MNHEY and SMNVEV (reference sequence). The DNA of the CDR3 is TGTGCCAGCAGTTTGGCAGGAGGCCCCTACGAGCAGTACTTC. As protein: CASSLAGGPYEQYF.

The V call is TRBV5-1, the J call TRBJ1-1; TRBD1 is a possible D gene (6 bases). From germline, CDR1 is SGHRS and CDR2 YFSETQ. Trimming removed 3 bases from V and 10 bases from J, with 22 bases in between. This CDR3 is 15 amino acids long. DNA of the CDR3: TGCGCCAGCAGCTCCCAGACAGTGGGGGCTAGGGCAGCTTTCTTT. It yields the protein CASSSQTVGARAAFF.